The TCR beta chain under discussion was sequenced for a study of tumor and adjacent non-tumor tissue in lung cancer. The overall study: Approximately 4.2 million productive TCRbeta reads were obtained per sample on average.

The template was RNA from unsorted bulk tissue. Distant lung tissue was collected more than 3 cm away from the tumor edge. Germline CDR1 reads ENHRY; CDR2 reads SYGVKD. The CDR3 spans 15 residues. Notes on this clonotype: Mismatch with germline at one junction end may stem from a read error.

A modified ARM-PCR protocol with three rounds of nested PCR amplified TCRbeta. TCRdb itself ran the multiplex PCR reads through MiXCR, one entry per CDR3 protein. The sample yields 35,000 to 50,000 distinct CDR3 sequences, over 55% seen once. The sequenced material came from distant non-tumor lung tissue. The TCR was taken from a man in his fifties or sixties with non-small cell lung cancer. The chain is built from TRBV10-3 and TRBJ2-2, with 7 bases aligning to TRBD1. The CDR3 here is CAISEGQANTGKLFF. The CDR3 region has the DNA TGTGCCATCAGTGAGGGACAGGCGAATACCGGGAAGCTGTTTTTT.